The 6 T cell receptor beta chains given below trace back to one sample, sequenced in a study of T cell changes during pregnancy in multiple sclerosis. Repertoires were generated with immunoSEQ multiplex PCR, while TCRdb's copy carries only in-frame clones and drops some. The profile shows approximately 53,000 clones, about 92% of them singletons. The sequenced sample was CD4+ T cells from peripheral blood mononuclear cells, obtained in the third trimester of pregnancy. Receptors originate from a female donor with multiple sclerosis, enrolled in a pregnancy study.

The chain carries TRBV7-6 and TRBJ1-1, with D hard to call. Germline CDR1 and CDR2: SGHVS and FNYEAQ. CDR3 length equals 14 residues. Trimming removed 1 base from V and 1 base from J, with 7 bases in between. CDR3 bases: TGTGCCAGCAGCTTAGTGGCAGGGAACACTGAAGCTTTCTTT. This codes for CASSLVAGNTEAFF. Variable domain in full (rest from reference TRBV7-6 and TRBJ1-1): GAGVSQSPRYKVTKRGQDVALRCDPISGHVSLYWYRQALGQGPEFLTYFNYEAQQDKSGLPNDRFSAERPEGSISTLTIQRTEQRDSAMYRCASSLVAGNTEAFFGQGTRLTVV.

CDR3 sequence reads: CASSVALAGSTYEQYF. DNA for the CDR3: TGTGCCAGCAGCGTAGCACTAGCGGGGTCCACCTACGAGCAGTACTTC. This sequence joins TRBV9 and TRBJ2-7; 10 bases agree with TRBD2. Germline values: CDR1 SGDLS, CDR2 YYNGEE. J lost 2 bases, V lost 0 bases, and 5 bases had no gene match. This CDR3 spans 16 amino acids. The full variable domain, with the rest looked up from reference TRBV9 and TRBJ2-7, is DSGVTQTPKHLITATGQRVTLRCSPRSGDLSVYWYQQSLDQGLQFLIQYYNGEERAKGNILERFSAQQFPDLHSELNLSSLELGDSALYFCASSVALAGSTYEQYFGPGTRLTVT.

The chain employs TRBV18 and TRBJ2-2; D is perhaps TRBD1 (7 bases). The CDR3 has 17 residues. The V end lost 3 bases, the J end lost 7 bases, and 21 bases lay between the germline ends. Germline V CDR1 and CDR2: KGHSH, LQKENI. The CDR3 DNA is TGTGCCAGCTCACCGATTCAAGGAGGGGGCAGGCTCGGGGAGCTGTTTTTT. Translating gives CASSPIQGGGRLGELFF.

The chain recombines TRBV7-2 with TRBJ1-6, with TRBD1 matching over 8 bases. The ends lost 1 base at V and 3 bases at J; junction bases unmatched: 5. Germline CDR1 and CDR2: SGHTA and FQGNSA. This CDR3 is built from 17 residues. CDR3 nucleotide sequence: TGTGCCAGCAGCTTAGGGCGGGACAGGAACTATAATTCACCCCTCCACTTT. It translates to CASSLGRDRNYNSPLHF.

This clone was recorded at least ten times. The gene calls are TRBV6-1 and TRBJ2-3; 9 bases are shared with TRBD2. The germline V gene has CDR1 MNHNS and CDR2 SASEGT. This CDR3 contains 15 residues. The trim removed 4 bases at V and 7 bases at J, leaving 9 bases unmatched. CDR3 bases: TGTGCCAGCAGTGGTACGCGGGGGGGCCGAAATACGCAGTATTTT. Translated: CASSGTRGGRNTQYF.

J is TRBJ2-7 and V is TRBV19; TRBD1 aligns across 10 bases. CDR1 is LNHDA and CDR2 is SQIVND in the germline V gene (reference sequence). This CDR3 is built from 15 residues. Trimming removed 7 bases from V and 3 bases from J; junction bases left unmatched: 9. The CDR3 here is CASKRTGQGYYEQYF. DNA for the CDR3: TGTGCCAGTAAGAGGACGGGACAGGGGTACTACGAGCAGTACTTC.